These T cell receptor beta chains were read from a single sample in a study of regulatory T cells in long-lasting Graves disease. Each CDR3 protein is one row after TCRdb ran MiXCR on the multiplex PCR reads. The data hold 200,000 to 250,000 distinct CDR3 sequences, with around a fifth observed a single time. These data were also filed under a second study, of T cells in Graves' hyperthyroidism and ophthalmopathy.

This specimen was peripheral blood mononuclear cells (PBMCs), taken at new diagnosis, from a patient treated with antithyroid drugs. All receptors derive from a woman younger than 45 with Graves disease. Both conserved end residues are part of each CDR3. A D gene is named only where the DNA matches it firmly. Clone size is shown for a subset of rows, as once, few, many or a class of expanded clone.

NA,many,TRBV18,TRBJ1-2,TGTGCCAGCTCACGAGACACATATGGCTACACCTTC,CASSRDTYGYTF
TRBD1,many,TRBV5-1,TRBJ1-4,TGCGCCAGCAGCTGGGGGACAGCCAATGAAAAACTGTTTTTT,CASSWGTANEKLFF
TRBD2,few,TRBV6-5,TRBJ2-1,TGTGCCAGCAGTTACCCTCTAGCGGGAGACCATGAGCAGTTCTTC,CASSYPLAGDHEQFF
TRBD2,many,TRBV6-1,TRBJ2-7,TGTGCCAGCAGTGAAAGTCTAGCGGGAGGCGAGCAGTACTTC,CASSESLAGGEQYF
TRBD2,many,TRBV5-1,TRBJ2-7,TGCGCCAGCAGCTCTATCAACCTAGCGGGAGGGGACGAGCAGTACTTC,CASSSINLAGGDEQYF
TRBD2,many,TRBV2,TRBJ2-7,TGTGCCAGCAGTCGGACGGGAGGATTGGACGAGCAGTACTTC,CASSRTGGLDEQYF
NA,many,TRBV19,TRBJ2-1,TGTGCCAGTAGTATACAGGGTCCGTACAATGAGCAGTTCTTC,CASSIQGPYNEQFF
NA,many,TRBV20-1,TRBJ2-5,TGCAGTGCTAGAGGGGGGGCCCTCCAAGAGACCCAGTACTTC,CSARGGALQETQYF
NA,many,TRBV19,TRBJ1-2,TGTGCCAGTACCAGGACAGATAACTATGGCTACACCTTC,CASTRTDNYGYTF
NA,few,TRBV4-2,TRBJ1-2,TGTGCCAGCAGCCAAGTTGGGGATACTAACTATGGCTACACCTTC,CASSQVGDTNYGYTF
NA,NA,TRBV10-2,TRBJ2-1,TGCGCCAGCAGTGAGTCCCCAGCCCTCGAGCAGTTCTTC,CASSESPALEQFF
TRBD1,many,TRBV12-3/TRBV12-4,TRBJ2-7,TGTGCCAGCAGTTTAGGACAGGGCCTCTCCGAGCAGTACTTC,CASSLGQGLSEQYF
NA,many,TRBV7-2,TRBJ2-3,TGTGCCAGCAGCTTAATGGCGGGGAGCACAGATACGCAGTATTTT,CASSLMAGSTDTQYF
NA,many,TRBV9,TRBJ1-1,TGTGCCAGCAGCCCCCAGGTCGGGGTAGGCACTGAAGCTTTCTTT,CASSPQVGVGTEAFF
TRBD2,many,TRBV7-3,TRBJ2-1,TGTGCCAGCAGCTTTAAGGCGGGGGGGCCCGACGGTGAGCAGTTCTTC,CASSFKAGGPDGEQFF
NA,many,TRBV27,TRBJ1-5,TGTGCCAGCAGTTCCAGCGGGATCCAGCCCCAGCATTTT,CASSSSGIQPQHF
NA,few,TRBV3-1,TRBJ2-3,TGTGCCAGCAGCTTAAATTTTGGGAGCTTCGGGGATACGCAGTATTTT,CASSLNFGSFGDTQYF
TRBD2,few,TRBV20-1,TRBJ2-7,TGCAGTGCCAGACTTAGCGGGCTAACCTACGAGCAGTACTTC,CSARLSGLTYEQYF
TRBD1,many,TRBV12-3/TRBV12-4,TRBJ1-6,TGTGCCAGCAGTCACAGGGGCCGTAATTCACCCCTCCACTTT,CASSHRGRNSPLHF
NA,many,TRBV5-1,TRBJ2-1,TGCGCCAGCAGCTTCGGACAGCACAATGAGCAGTTCTTC,CASSFGQHNEQFF
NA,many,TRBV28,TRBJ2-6,TGTGCCACTTCGGGAATGGGGGCTGGGGCCAACGTCCTGACTTTC,CATSGMGAGANVLTF
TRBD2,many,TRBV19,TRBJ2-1,TGTGCCAGTAGTATAGTGGCGGGAGGGCACCTCAATGAGCAGTTCTTC,CASSIVAGGHLNEQFF
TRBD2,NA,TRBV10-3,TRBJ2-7,TGTGCCATCAGTGGCGGGAGGCCCAGGCGCGAGCAGTACTTC,CAISGGRPRREQYF
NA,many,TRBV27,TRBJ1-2,TGTGCCAGCAGTTCAGACAGGCGATATGGCTACACCTTC,CASSSDRRYGYTF
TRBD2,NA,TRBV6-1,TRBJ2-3,TGTGCCACCCGGACTAGCGGGTTTAGCACAGATACGCAGTATTTT,CATRTSGFSTDTQYF
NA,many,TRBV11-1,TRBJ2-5,TGTGCCAGCAGCTCCGACGAAGGGCGGGACAGTCAAGAGACCCAGTACTTC,CASSSDEGRDSQETQYF
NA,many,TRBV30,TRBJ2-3,TGTGCCTGGAGAAGCGGCACAGATACGCAGTATTTT,CAWRSGTDTQYF
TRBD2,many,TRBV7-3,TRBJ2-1,TGTGCCAGCAGCTTTCGAAGCGGGGGGGGTTACAATGAGCAGTTCTTC,CASSFRSGGGYNEQFF
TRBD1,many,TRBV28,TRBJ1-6,TGTGCCAGCAGCTTACGGCAGGGGGGTAATTCACCCCTCCACTTT,CASSLRQGGNSPLHF
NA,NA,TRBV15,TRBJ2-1,TGCGCCACCAGCAGAGATGTGGCAGCCTCCCCCCCCAATGAGCAGTGCTTC,CATSRDVAASPPNEQCF
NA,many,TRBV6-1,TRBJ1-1,TGTGCCAGCCGATGGGGCGGGGAAACGATGAACACTGAAGCTTTCTTT,CASRWGGETMNTEAFF
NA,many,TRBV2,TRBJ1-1,TGTGCCAGCAAGGCAGGGGCGTACACTGAAGCTTTCTTT,CASKAGAYTEAFF
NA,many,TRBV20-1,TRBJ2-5,TGCAGTGCTAGAGTAGTGAGGGCGCGTAAAGAGACCCAGTACTTC,CSARVVRARKETQYF
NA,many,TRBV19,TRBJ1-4,TGTGCCAGTAGTCGGACAGCCGGGACAACTAATGAAAAACTGTTTTTT,CASSRTAGTTNEKLFF
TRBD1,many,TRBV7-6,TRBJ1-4,TGTGCCAGCAGCTTAGCGACAGGGGGCGACGAAAAACTGTTTTTT,CASSLATGGDEKLFF
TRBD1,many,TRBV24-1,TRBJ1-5,TGTGCCACCAGTGATTCGACAGGGAATTCGGGTCAGCCCCAGCATTTT,CATSDSTGNSGQPQHF
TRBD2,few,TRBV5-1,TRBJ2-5,TGCGCCAGCTGGCTCGGGACTAGCGCAGAGACCCAGTACTTC,CASWLGTSAETQYF